This T cell receptor (beta chain) derives from a study of blood T cell repertoires in COVID-19. Across the study: The origin of the acute and convalescent COVID-19 samples was the United States, Italy and Spain. PBMCs, B-cell-depleted T cells, or T cells were the source of the cDNA or gDNA that made up the material.

The CDR3 length is 12 residues. Trimming removed 5 bases from V and 6 bases from J; junction bases left unmatched: 3. Per the original data handling: Estimates of nucleated cell counts were drawn from the amplification of reference gene primers. Sequencing used immunoSEQ multiplex PCR; TCRdb keeps in-frame clones, though not all of them. V, J and clone size were drawn from that table, and D and trimming were deduced from the DNA. The sample holds 55,000 to 75,000 clones; 70% to 85% are singletons and the top ten take about 3.3%. Specimen: peripheral blood. The chain joins TRBV12-3 or TRBV12-4 to TRBJ2-7; 8 positions match TRBD1. The sequence derives from a man between 60 and 75 years old with acute or convalescent COVID-19. The CDR3: CASSQGAGEQYF. CDR3 in DNA: TGTGCCAGCAGTCAGGGGGCGGGCGAGCAGTACTTC.